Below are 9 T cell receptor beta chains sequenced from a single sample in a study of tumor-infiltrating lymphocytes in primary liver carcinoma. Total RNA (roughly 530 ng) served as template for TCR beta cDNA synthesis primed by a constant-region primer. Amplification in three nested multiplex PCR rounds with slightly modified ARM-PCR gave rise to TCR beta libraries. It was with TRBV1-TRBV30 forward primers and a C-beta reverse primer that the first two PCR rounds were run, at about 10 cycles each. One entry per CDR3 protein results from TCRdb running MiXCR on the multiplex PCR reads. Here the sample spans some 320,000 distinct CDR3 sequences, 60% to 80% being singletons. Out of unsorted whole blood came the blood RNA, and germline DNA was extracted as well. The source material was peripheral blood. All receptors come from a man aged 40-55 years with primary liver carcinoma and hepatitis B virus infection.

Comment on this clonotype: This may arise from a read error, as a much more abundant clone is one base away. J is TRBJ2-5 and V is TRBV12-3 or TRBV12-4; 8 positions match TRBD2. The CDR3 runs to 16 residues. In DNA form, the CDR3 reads TGTACCAGCAGCCCTCAGTTACGGGAGGGCCTTGAGACCCAGTACTTC. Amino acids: CTSSPQLREGLETQYF.

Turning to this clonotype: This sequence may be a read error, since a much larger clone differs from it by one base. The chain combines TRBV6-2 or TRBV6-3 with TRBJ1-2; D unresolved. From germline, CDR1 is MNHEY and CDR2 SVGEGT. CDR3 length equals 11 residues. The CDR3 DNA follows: TGTGCCAGCAGTTCCCGGCGAGGCTACATCTTC. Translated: CASSSRRGYIF.

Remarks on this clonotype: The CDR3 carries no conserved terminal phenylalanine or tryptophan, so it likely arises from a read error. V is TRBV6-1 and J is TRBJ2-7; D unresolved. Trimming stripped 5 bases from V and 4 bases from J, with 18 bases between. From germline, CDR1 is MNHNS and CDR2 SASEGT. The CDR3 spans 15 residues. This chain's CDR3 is CASSSYSPSSYEQYY. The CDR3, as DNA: TGTGCCAGCAGTAGTTATAGTCCCTCATCTTACGAGCAGTACTAC.

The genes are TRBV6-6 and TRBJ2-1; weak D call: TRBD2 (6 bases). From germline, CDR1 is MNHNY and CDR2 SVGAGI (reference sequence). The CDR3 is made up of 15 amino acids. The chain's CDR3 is CISSYPGDGYDEQFF. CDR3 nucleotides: TGTATCAGCAGTTACCCGGGAGACGGGTACGATGAGCAGTTCTTC.

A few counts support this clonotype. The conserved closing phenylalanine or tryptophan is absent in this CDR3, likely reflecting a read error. The CDR3 DNA follows: TGTGCCAGCTTTCCCCAAGCGGGAGGAAAAACAGATACGCAGTATTTA. Encoded protein: CASFPQAGGKTDTQYL. This chain uses TRBV28 with TRBJ2-3, with 9 positions matching TRBD2. The CDR3 is 16 residues long. The V and J ends lost 8 bases and 3 bases, in that order; junction bases with no gene match: 12. From germline, CDR1 is MDHEN and CDR2 SYDVKM.

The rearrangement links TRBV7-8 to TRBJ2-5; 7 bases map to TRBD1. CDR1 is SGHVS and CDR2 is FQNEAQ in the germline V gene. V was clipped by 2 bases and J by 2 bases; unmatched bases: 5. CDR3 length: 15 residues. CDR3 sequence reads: CASSLPGGVQETQYF. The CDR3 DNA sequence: TGTGCCAGCAGCTTACCAGGGGGAGTACAAGAGACCCAGTACTTC.

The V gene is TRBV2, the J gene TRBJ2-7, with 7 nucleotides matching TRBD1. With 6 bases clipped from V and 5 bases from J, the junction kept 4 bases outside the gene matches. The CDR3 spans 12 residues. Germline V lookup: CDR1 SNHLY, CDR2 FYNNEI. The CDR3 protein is CASRGDSNEQYF. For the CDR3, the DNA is TGTGCCAGCAGGGGGGACAGTAACGAGCAGTACTTC.

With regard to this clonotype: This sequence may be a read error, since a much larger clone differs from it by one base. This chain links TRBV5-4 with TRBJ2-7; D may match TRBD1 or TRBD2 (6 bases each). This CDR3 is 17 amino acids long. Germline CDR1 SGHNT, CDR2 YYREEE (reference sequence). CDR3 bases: TGTGCCAGCAGCGGGGGGCCGGGAGCGGAAAACACCTACAAGCAGTACTTC. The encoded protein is CASSGGPGAENTYKQYF.

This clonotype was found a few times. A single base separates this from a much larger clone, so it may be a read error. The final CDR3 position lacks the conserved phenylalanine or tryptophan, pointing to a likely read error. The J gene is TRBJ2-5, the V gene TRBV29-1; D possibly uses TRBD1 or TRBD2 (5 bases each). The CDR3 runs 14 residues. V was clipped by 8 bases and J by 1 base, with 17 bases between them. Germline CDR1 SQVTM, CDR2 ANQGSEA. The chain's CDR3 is CSTTGQAIQETQYL. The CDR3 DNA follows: TGCAGCACGACGGGGCAGGCGATCCAAGAGACCCAGTACTTA.